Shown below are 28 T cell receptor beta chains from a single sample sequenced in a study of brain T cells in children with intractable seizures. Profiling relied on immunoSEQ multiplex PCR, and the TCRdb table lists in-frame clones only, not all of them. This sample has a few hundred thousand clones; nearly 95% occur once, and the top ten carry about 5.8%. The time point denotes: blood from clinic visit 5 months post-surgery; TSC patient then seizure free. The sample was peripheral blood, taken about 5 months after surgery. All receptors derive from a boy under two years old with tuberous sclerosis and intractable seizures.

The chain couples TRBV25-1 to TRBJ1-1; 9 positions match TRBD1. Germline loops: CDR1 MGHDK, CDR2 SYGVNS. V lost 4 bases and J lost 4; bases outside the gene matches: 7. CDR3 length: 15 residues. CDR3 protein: CASSGTGGGGTEAFF. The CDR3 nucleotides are TGTGCCAGCAGTGGCACAGGGGGCGGTGGCACTGAAGCTTTCTTT.

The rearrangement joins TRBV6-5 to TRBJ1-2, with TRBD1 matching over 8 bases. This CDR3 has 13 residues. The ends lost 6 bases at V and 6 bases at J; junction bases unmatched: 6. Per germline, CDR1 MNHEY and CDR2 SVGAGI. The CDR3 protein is CASREGQVHGYTF. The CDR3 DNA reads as TGTGCCAGCAGGGAGGGACAGGTCCATGGCTACACCTTC.

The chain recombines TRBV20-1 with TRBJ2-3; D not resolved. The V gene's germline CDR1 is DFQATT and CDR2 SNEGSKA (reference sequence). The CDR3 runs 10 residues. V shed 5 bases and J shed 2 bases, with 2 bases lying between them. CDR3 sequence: CSAYTDTQYF. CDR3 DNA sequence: TGCAGTGCTTACACAGATACGCAGTATTTT.

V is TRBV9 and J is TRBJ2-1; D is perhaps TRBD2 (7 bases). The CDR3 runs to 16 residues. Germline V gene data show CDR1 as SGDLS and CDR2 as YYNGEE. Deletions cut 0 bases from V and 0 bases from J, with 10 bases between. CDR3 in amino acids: CASSVGGGASYNEQFF. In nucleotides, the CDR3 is TGTGCCAGCAGCGTAGGAGGGGGGGCCTCCTACAATGAGCAGTTCTTC.

CDR3 region: CASMGRGSEQYF. DNA for the CDR3: TGTGCCAGCATGGGGCGGGGGTCCGAGCAGTACTTC. The V call is TRBV6-5, the J call TRBJ2-7; 7 positions match TRBD2. Germline V lookup: CDR1 MNHEY, CDR2 SVGAGI. This CDR3 contains 12 residues. Trimming removed 7 bases from V and 6 bases from J; junction bases left unmatched: 6.

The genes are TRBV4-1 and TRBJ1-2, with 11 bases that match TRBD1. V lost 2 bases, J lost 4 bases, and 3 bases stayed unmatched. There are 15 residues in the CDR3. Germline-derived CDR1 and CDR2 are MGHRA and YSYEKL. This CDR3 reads CASSQPGQGVYGYTF. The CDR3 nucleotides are TGCGCCAGCAGCCAACCGGGACAGGGGGTCTATGGCTACACCTTC.

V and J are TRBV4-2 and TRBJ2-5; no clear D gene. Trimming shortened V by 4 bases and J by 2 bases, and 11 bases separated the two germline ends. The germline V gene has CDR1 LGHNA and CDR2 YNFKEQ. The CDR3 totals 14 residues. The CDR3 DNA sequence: TGTGCCAGCAGCCCCGCCGGAGAACAAGAGACCCAGTACTTC. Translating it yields CASSPAGEQETQYF.

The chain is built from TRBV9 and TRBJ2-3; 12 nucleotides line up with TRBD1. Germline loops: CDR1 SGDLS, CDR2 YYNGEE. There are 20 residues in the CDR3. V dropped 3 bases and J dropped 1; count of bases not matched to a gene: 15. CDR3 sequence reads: CASSANPGGQGATGTDTQYF. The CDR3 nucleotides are TGTGCCAGCAGCGCCAACCCTGGGGGACAGGGGGCGACCGGCACAGATACGCAGTATTTT.

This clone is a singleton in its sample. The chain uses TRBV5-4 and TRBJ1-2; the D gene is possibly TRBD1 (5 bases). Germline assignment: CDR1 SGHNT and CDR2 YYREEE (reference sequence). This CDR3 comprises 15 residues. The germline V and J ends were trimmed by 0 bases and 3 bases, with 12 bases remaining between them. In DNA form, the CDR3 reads TGTGCCAGCAGCTTGGTAGGCCGGGGGGACTATGGCTACACCTTC. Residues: CASSLVGRGDYGYTF.

CDR3 DNA sequence: TGTGCCAGCGGAGGGGGACAGGGGGCCCACGAGCAGTACTTC. It yields the protein CASGGGQGAHEQYF. This chain links TRBV19 with TRBJ2-7; 12 bases align to TRBD1. Germline values: CDR1 LNHDA, CDR2 SQIVND (reference sequence). The CDR3 length is 14 residues. V lost 9 bases, J lost 5 bases, and 8 bases stayed unmatched.

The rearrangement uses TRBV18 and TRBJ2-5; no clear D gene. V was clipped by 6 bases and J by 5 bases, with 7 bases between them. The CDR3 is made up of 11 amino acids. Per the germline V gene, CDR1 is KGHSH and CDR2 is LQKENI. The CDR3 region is CASSLTETQYF. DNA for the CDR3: TGTGCCAGCTCGTTAACCGAGACCCAGTACTTC.

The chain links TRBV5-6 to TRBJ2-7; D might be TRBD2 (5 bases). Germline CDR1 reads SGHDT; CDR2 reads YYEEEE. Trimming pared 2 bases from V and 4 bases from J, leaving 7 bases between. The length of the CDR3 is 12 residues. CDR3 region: CASSLLEYEQYF. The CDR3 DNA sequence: TGTGCCAGCAGCTTACTAGAGTACGAGCAGTACTTC.

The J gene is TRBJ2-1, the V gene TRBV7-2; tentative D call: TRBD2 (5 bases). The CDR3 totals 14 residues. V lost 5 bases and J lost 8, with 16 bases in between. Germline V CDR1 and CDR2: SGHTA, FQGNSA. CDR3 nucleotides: TGTGCCAGCAGCCCTTCGCGGGCGTCCCATGAGCAGTTCTTC. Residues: CASSPSRASHEQFF. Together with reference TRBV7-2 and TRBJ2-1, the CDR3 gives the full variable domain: GAGVSQSPSNKVTEKGKDVELRCDPISGHTALYWYRQSLGQGLEFLIYFQGNSAPDKSGLPSDRFSAERTGGSVSTLTIQRTQQEDSAVYLCASSPSRASHEQFFGPGTRLTVL.

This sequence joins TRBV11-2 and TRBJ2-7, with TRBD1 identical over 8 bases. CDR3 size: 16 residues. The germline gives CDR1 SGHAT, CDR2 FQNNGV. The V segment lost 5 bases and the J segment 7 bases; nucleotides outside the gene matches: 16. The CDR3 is CASSPHSGQGGREQYF. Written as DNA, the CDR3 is TGTGCCAGCAGCCCCCACAGTGGACAGGGAGGAAGGGAGCAGTACTTC.

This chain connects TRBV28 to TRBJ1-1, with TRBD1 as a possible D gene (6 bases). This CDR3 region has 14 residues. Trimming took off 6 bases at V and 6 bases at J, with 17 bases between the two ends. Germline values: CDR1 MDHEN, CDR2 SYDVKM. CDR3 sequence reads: CASSPSPGDAEAFF. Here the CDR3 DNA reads TGTGCCAGCAGCCCCTCCCCAGGGGACGCTGAAGCTTTCTTT.

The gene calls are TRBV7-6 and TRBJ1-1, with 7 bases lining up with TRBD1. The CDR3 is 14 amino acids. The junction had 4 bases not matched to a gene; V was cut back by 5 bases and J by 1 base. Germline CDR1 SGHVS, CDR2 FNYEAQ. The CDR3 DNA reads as TGTGCCAGCAGCGCGCGACAGGGGAACACTGAAGCTTTCTTT. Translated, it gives CASSARQGNTEAFF.

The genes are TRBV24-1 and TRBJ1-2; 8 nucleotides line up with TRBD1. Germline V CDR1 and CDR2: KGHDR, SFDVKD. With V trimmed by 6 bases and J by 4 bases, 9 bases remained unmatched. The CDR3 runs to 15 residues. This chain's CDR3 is CATSSSGTGIYGYTF. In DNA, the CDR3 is TGTGCCACCAGTTCCTCCGGGACAGGTATCTATGGCTACACCTTC.

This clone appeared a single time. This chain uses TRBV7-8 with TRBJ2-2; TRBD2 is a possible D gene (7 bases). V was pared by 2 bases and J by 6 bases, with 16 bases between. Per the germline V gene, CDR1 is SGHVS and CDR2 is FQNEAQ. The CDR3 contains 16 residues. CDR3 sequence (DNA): TGTGCCAGCAGCTTAACTGGAGGGGGGGCGTCCGGGGAGCTGTTTTTT. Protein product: CASSLTGGGASGELFF.

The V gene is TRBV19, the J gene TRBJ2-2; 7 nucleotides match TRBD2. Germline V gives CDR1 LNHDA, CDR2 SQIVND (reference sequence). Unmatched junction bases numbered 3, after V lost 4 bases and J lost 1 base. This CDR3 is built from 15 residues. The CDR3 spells CASSTLAGNTGELFF. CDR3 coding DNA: TGTGCCAGTAGTACCTTAGCGGGGAACACCGGGGAGCTGTTTTTT.

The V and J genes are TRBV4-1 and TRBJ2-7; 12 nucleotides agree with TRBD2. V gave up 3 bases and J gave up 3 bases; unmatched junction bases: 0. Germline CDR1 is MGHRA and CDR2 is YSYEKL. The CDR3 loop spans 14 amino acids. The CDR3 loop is CASSQTSGSYEQYF. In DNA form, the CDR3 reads TGCGCCAGCAGCCAGACTAGCGGGAGCTACGAGCAGTACTTC.

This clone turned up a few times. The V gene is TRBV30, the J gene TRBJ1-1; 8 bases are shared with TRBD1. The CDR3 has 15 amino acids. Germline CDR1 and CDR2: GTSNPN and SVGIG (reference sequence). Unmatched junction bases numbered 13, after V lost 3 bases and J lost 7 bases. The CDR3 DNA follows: TGTGCCTGGAGACCAAGGGGCAGGGGGCCCGTTGAAGCTTTCTTT. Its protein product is CAWRPRGRGPVEAFF.

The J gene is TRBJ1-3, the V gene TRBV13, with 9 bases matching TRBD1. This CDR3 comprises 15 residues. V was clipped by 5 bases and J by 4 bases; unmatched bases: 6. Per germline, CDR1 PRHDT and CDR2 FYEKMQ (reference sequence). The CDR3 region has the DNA TGTGCCAGCAGCCAGGACAGGGGTATCGGAAACACCATATATTTT. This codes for CASSQDRGIGNTIYF.

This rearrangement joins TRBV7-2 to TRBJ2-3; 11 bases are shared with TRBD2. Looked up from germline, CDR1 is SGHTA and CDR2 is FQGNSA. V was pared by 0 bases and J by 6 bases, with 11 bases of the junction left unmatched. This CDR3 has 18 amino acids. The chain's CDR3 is CASSLATSGGPESDTQYF. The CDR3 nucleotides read TGTGCCAGCAGCTTAGCAACTAGCGGGGGCCCGGAGAGTGATACGCAGTATTTT.

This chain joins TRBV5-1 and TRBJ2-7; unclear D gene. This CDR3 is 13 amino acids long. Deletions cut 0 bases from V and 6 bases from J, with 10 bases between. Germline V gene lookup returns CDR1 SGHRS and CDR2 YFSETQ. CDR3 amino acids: CASSLAEKGEQYF. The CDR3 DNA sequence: TGCGCCAGCAGCTTGGCGGAAAAGGGCGAGCAGTACTTC.

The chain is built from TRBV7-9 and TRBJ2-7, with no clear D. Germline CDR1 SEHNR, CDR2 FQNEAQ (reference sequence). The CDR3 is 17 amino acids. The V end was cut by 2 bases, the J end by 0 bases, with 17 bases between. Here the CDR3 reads CASSLPLRLGSSYEQYF. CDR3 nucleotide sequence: TGTGCCAGCAGCTTACCCCTGAGGTTGGGCAGCTCCTACGAGCAGTACTTC.

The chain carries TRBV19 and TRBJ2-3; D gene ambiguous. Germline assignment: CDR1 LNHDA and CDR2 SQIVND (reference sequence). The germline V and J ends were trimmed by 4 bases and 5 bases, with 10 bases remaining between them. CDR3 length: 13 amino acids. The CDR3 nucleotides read TGTGCCAGTAGTACCGGACCGGTAGATACGCAGTATTTT. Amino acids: CASSTGPVDTQYF. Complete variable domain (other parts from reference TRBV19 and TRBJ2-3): DGGITQSPKYLFRKEGQNVTLSCEQNLNHDAMYWYRQDPGQGLRLIYYSQIVNDFQKGDIAEGYSVSREKKESFPLTVTSAQKNPTAFYLCASSTGPVDTQYFGPGTRLTVL.

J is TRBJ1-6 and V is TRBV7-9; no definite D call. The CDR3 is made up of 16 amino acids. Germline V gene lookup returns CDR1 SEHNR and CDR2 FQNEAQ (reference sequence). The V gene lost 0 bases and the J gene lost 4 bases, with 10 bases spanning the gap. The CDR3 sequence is CASSLATVAYNSPLHF. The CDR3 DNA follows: TGTGCCAGCAGCTTAGCGACGGTCGCTTATAATTCACCCCTCCACTTT.

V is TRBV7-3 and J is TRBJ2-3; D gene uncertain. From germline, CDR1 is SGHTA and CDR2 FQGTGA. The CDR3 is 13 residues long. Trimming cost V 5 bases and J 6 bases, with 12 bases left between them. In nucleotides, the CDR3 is TGTGCCAGCAGCCCCCAGGCCCGGGATACGCAGTATTTT. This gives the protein CASSPQARDTQYF.